A single sample is the source of the 4 T cell receptor beta chains below, sequenced in a study of shared clonotypes between healthy human individuals. Sequencing was performed with immunoSEQ multiplex PCR; in TCRdb, only in-frame clones are kept and a portion is missing. The table has around 2,100,000 clones, about 95% seen once; the top ten hold 1.2%. The naive CD8 population came from CD45RO-negative cells selected for CCR7, without terminally differentiated effector memory CD45RA+ cells. Specimen: naive CD8+ T cells sorted from blood. These receptors originate from a man younger than 35 in good health.

This clone showed up just once. The gene calls are TRBV10-3 and TRBJ2-1; no clear D. The CDR3 runs to 10 residues. Germline V gives CDR1 ENHRY, CDR2 SYGVKD. Trimming removed 10 bases at V and 3 bases at J, with 4 bases between. The DNA for the CDR3 is TGTGCCACCTACTACAATGAGCAGTTCTTC. It is translated as CATYYNEQFF.

In regard to this clone: Distinct nucleotide sequences in the sample also encode this CDR3. The chain couples TRBV28 to TRBJ1-1; 8 bases line up with TRBD1. From germline, CDR1 is MDHEN and CDR2 SYDVKM. Trimming at V came to 6 bases and at J to 0 bases, leaving 6 bases not matched to a gene. The CDR3 extends over 15 amino acids. The CDR3 loop reads CASRARDRLNTEAFF. In DNA, the CDR3 is TGTGCCAGCAGAGCCCGGGACAGGTTGAACACTGAAGCTTTCTTT.

The CDR3 sequence is CSVGGTLENTEAFF. The CDR3 DNA reads TGCAGCGTTGGAGGGACCCTCGAGAACACTGAAGCTTTCTTT. V usage is TRBV29-1 and J usage is TRBJ1-1, with a weak D call TRBD1 (5 bases). CDR3 length: 14 residues. Germline V gene data show CDR1 as SQVTM and CDR2 as ANQGSEA. Trimming cost V 4 bases and J 1 base, with 13 bases left between them.

CDR3 loop: CASSLVRYNEQFF. The CDR3 DNA reads as TGCGCCAGCAGCTTGGTTAGATACAATGAGCAGTTCTTC. The rearrangement joins TRBV5-1 to TRBJ2-1; D not resolved. The V end was cut by 0 bases, the J end by 4 bases, with 5 bases between. This CDR3 region has 13 residues. The germline V gene encodes CDR1 SGHRS and CDR2 YFSETQ.